The T cell receptor beta chain under discussion was sequenced for a study of OX40 agonist ivuxolimab in advanced cancers. Background on the study: Averaging 60 years in age, with a range of about 23 to 79, the cohort was around 85% male. A history of anti-PD-1, anti-PD-L1 or anti-CTLA-4 therapy was acceptable, and 40% had some.

The CDR3 sequence is 14 residues long. V gave up 7 bases and J gave up 1 base; unmatched junction bases: 4. Germline V gene lookup returns CDR1 LNHDA and CDR2 SQIVND (reference sequence). Sequencing used immunoSEQ multiplex PCR; TCRdb keeps in-frame clones, though not all of them. Altogether some 77,000 clones are present, 90% to 95% being singletons, with the ten largest covering more than 4%. Sequences were derived from CD4+ or CD8+ T cells sorted from blood, sampled in a trial of the OX40 agonist ivuxolimab. V gene TRBV19 combines with J gene TRBJ2-3; the match to TRBD1 covers 8 bases. This sequence originates from an adult with an advanced solid tumor such as melanoma, head and neck, liver or kidney cancer. This CDR3 is CASTRGQGTDTQYF. CDR3 DNA: TGTGCCAGTACCAGGGGACAGGGCACAGATACGCAGTATTTT.